Below are 4 T cell receptor beta chains sequenced from a single sample in a study of blood T cell repertoires in COVID-19. Sequencing used immunoSEQ multiplex PCR; TCRdb keeps in-frame clones, though not all of them. The sample yields 200,000 to 250,000 clones, about 83% seen once. Sequencing was done on a sample of peripheral blood. All receptors come from a woman aged 30 to 39 with COVID-19, enrolled during active disease.

A few counts support this clone. This sequence joins TRBV14 and TRBJ1-5; tentatively, D is TRBD1 (5 bases). Trimming took 4 bases from V and 6 from J, leaving 10 bases between them. The CDR3 sequence is 13 residues long. The germline V gene encodes CDR1 SGHDN and CDR2 FVKESK. The CDR3 coding sequence is TGTGCCAGCAGCCTAGGGGTTGGTCAGCCCCAGCATTTT. Its protein is CASSLGVGQPQHF.

Points on this clone: Other DNA sequences in the same sample also yield this CDR3. This chain uses TRBV29-1 with TRBJ1-1; D uncertain. Germline CDR1 is SQVTM and CDR2 is ANQGSEA. CDR3 size: 11 residues. V was clipped by 2 bases and J by 5 bases, with 6 bases between them. DNA of the CDR3: TGCAGCGTTGAACCGGGGACTGAAGCTTTCTTT. This encodes CSVEPGTEAFF. The whole variable domain, filled in from reference TRBV29-1 and TRBJ1-1, reads SAVISQKPSRDICQRGTSLTIQCQVDSQVTMMFWYRQQPGQSLTLIATANQGSEATYESGFVIDKFPISRPNLTFSTLTVSNMSPEDSSIYLCSVEPGTEAFFGQGTRLTVV.

V and J are TRBV5-1 and TRBJ1-1; D not resolved. The length of the CDR3 is 14 residues. The ends were cut back, 3 bases at V and 4 bases at J, with 13 bases in the middle. Looked up from germline, CDR1 is SGHRS and CDR2 is YFSETQ. The CDR3 region is CASSSRRNGTEAFF. The DNA for the CDR3 is TGCGCCAGCAGCTCTCGTAGAAATGGCACTGAAGCTTTCTTT.

This clone was observed once. The V gene is TRBV6-6, the J gene TRBJ1-3, with D unclear. This CDR3 comprises 12 residues. Germline V gene lookup returns CDR1 MNHNY and CDR2 SVGAGI (reference sequence). The germline V and J ends were trimmed by 6 bases and 3 bases, with 6 bases remaining between them. The CDR3 sequence: CASSPFGNTIYF. As DNA, the CDR3 is TGTGCCAGCAGCCCGTTTGGAAACACCATATATTTT.